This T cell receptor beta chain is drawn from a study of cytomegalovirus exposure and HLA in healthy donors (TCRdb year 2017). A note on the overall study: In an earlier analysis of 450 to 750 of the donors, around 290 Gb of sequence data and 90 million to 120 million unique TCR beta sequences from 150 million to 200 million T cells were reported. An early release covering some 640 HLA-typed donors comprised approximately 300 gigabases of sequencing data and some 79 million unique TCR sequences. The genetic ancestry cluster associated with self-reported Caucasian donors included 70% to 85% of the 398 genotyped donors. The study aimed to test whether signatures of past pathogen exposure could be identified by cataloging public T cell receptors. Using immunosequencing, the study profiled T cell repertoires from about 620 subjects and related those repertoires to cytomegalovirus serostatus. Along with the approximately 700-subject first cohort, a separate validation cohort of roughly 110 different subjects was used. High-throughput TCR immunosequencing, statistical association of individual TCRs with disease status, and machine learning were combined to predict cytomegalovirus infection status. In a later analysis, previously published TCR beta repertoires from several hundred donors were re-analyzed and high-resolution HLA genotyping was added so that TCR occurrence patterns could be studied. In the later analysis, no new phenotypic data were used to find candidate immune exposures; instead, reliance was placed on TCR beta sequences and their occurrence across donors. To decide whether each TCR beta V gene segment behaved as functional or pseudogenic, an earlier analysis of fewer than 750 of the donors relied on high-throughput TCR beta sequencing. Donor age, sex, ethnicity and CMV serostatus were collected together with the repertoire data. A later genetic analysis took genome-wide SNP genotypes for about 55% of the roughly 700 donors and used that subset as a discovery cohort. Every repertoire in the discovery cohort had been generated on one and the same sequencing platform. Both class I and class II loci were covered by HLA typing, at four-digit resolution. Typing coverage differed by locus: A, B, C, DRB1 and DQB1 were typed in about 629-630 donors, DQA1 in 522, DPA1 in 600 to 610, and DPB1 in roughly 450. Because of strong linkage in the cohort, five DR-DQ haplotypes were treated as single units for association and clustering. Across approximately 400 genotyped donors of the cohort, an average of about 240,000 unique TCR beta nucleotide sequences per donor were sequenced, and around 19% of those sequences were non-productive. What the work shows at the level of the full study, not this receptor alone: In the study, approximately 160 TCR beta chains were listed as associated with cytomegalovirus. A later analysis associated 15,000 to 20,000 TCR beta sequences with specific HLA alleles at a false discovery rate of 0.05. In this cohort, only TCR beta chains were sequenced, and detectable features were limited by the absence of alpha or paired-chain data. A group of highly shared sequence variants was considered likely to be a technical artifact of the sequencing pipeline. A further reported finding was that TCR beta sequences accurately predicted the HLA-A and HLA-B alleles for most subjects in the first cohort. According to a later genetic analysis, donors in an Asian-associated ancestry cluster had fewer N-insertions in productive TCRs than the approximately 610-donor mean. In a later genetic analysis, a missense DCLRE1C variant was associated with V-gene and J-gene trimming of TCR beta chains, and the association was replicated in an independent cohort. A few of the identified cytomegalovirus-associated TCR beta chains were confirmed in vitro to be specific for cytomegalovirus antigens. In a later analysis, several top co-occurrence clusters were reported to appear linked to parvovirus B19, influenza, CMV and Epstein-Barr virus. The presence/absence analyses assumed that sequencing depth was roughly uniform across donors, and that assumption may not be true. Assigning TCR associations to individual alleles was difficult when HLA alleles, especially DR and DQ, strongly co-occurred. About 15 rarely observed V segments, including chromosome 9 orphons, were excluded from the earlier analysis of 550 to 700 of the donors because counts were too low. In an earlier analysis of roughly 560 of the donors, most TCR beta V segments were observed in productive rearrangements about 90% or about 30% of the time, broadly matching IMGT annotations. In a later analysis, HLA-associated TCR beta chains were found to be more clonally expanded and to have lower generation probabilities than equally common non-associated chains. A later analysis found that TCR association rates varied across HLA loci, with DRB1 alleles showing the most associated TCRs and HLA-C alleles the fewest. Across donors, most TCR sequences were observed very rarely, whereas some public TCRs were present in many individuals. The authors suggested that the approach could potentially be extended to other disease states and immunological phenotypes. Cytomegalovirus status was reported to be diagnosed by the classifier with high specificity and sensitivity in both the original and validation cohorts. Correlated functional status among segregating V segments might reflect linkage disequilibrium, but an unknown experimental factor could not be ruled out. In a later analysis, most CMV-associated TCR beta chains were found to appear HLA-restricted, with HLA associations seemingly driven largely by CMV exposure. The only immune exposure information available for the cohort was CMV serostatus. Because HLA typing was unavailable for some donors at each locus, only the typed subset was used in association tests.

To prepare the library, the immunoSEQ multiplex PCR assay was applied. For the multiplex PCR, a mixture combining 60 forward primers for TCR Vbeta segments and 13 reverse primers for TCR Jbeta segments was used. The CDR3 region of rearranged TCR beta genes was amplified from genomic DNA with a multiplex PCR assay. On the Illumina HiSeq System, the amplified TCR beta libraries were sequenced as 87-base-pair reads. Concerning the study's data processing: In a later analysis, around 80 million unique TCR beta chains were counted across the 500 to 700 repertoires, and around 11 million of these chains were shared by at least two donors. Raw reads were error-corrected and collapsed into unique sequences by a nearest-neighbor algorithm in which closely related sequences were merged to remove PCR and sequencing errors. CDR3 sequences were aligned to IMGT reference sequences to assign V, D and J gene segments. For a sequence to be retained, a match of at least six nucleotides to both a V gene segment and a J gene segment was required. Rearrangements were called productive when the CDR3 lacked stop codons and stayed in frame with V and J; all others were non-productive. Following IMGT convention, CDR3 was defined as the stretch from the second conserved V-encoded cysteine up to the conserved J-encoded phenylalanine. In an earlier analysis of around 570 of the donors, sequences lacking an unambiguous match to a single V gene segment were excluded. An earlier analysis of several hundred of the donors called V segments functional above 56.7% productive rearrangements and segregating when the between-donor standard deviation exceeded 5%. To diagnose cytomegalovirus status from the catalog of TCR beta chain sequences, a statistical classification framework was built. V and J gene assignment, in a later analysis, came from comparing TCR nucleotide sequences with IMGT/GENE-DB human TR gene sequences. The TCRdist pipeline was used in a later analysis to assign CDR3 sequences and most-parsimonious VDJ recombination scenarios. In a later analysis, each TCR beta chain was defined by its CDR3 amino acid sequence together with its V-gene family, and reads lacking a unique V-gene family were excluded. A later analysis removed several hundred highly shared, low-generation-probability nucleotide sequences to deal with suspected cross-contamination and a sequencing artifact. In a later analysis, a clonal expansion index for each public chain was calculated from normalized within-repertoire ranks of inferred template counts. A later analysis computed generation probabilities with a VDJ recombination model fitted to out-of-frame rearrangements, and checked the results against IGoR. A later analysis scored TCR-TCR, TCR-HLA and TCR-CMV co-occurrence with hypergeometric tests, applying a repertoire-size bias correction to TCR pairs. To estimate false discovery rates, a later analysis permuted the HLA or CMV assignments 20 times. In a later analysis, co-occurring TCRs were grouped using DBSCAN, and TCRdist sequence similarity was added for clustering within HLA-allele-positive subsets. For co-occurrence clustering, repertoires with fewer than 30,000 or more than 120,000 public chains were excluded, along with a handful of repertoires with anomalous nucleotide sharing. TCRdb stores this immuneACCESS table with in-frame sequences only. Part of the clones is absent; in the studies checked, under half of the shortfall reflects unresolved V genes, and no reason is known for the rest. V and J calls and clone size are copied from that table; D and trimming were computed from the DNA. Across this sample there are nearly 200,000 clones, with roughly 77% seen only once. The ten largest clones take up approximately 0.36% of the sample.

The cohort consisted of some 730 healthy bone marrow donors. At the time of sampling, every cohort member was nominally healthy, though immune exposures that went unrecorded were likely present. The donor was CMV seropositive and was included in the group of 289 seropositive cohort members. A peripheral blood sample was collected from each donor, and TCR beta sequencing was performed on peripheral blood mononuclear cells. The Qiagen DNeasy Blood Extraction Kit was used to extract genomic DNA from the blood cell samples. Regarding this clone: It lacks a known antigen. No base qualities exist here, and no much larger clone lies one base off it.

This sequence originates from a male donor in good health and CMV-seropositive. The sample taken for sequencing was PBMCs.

The CDR3 protein: CASSLGLAGGKDTQYF. In nucleotides, the sequence is TGTGCCAGCAGCTTGGGACTAGCGGGAGGTAAAGATACGCAGTATTTT. The chain couples TRBV5-6 to TRBJ2-3; 13 of the junction bases match TRBD2. From cysteine to phenylalanine, the CDR3 is 16 amino acids long. Only the CDR3 DNA is retained, 48 bases long and in frame from the first base. Ends trimmed: V by 0 bases, J by 5 bases; bases unmatched to a gene: 3. The germline V gene yields SGHDT for CDR1 and YYEEEE for CDR2.